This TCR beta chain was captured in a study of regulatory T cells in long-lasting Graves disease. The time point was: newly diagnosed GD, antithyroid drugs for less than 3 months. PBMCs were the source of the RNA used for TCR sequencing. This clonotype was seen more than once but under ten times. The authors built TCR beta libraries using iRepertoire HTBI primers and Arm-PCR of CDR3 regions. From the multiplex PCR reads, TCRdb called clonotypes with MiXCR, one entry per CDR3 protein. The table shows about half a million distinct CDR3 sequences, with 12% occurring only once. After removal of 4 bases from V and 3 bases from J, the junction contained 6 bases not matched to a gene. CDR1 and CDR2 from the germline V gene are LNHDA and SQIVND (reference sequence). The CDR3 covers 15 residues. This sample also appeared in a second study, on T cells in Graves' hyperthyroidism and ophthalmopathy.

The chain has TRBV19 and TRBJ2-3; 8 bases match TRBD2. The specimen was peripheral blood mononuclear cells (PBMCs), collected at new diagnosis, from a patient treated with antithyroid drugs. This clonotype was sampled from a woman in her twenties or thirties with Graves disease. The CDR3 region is CASSSGREVTDTQYF. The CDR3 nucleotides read TGTGCCAGTAGTAGTGGGCGGGAGGTGACAGATACGCAGTATTTT.